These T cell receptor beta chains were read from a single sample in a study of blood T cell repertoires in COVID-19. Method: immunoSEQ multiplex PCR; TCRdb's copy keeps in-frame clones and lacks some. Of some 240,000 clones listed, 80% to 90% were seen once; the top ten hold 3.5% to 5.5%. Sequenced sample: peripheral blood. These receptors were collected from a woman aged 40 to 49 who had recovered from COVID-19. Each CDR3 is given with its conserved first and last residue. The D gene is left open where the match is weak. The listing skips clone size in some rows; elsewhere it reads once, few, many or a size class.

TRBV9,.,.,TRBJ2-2,TGTGCCAGCAGCGTAGCCCCCAGCGCGAACACCGGGGAGCTGTTTTTT,CASSVAPSANTGELFF
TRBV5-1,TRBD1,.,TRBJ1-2,TGCGCCAGCAGCACCGGGACAGGGGGTTATGGCTACACCTTC,CASSTGTGGYGYTF
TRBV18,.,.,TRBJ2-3,TGTGCCAGCTCACGGTTAACACAGCCGATCACAGATACGCAGTATTTT,CASSRLTQPITDTQYF
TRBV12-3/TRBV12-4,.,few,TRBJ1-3,TGTGCCAGCAGTTTCGGGGGAAACACCATATATTTT,CASSFGGNTIYF
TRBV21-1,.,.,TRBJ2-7,TGTGCCAGCAGCTTACGACAGGGACCCGACGAGCAGTACTTC,CASSLRQGPDEQYF
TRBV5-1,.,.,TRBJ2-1,TGCGCCAGCAGCCTTCTACAGGGTAGGAATGAGCAGTTCTTC,CASSLLQGRNEQFF
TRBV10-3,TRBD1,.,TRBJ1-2,TGTGCCATCAGTGCTAGTCAGGGACAGGGCTATGGCTACACCTTC,CAISASQGQGYGYTF
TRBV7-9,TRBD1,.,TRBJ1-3,TGTGCCAGCAGCTTCACAGGGGTTGGAAACACCATATATTTT,CASSFTGVGNTIYF
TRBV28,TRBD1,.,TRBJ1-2,TGTGCCAGCAGTTTATCCCCGACAGGGTCGGATCATGGCTACACCTTC,CASSLSPTGSDHGYTF
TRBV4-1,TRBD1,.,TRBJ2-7,TGCGCCAGCAGCCAAGCTCGGGACAGCAATTACGAGCAGTACTTC,CASSQARDSNYEQYF
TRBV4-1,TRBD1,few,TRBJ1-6,TGCGCCAGCAGTCTCCCTACCGGGACAGGGGTTTCACCCCTCCACTTT,CASSLPTGTGVSPLHF
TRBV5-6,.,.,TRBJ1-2,TGTGCCAGCAGCTTTTTAATGGAGAACTATGGCTACACCTTC,CASSFLMENYGYTF
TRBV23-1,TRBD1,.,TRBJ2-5,TGCGCCAGCAGTCAACCCCGGGCAGGGCCCGCGGACAGGGAGACCCAGTACTTC,CASSQPRAGPADRETQYF
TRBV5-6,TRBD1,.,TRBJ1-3,TGTGCCAGCAGCCGGGACAGAGTCTCTGGAAACACCATATATTTT,CASSRDRVSGNTIYF
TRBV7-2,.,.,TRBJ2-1,TGTGCCAGCAGCTTAGTGGGGGGGCCCTCCTACAATGAGCAGTTCTTC,CASSLVGGPSYNEQFF
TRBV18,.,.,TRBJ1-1,TGTGCCAGCTCGTCGGGTGAGGGTATTGAAGCTTTCTTT,CASSSGEGIEAFF